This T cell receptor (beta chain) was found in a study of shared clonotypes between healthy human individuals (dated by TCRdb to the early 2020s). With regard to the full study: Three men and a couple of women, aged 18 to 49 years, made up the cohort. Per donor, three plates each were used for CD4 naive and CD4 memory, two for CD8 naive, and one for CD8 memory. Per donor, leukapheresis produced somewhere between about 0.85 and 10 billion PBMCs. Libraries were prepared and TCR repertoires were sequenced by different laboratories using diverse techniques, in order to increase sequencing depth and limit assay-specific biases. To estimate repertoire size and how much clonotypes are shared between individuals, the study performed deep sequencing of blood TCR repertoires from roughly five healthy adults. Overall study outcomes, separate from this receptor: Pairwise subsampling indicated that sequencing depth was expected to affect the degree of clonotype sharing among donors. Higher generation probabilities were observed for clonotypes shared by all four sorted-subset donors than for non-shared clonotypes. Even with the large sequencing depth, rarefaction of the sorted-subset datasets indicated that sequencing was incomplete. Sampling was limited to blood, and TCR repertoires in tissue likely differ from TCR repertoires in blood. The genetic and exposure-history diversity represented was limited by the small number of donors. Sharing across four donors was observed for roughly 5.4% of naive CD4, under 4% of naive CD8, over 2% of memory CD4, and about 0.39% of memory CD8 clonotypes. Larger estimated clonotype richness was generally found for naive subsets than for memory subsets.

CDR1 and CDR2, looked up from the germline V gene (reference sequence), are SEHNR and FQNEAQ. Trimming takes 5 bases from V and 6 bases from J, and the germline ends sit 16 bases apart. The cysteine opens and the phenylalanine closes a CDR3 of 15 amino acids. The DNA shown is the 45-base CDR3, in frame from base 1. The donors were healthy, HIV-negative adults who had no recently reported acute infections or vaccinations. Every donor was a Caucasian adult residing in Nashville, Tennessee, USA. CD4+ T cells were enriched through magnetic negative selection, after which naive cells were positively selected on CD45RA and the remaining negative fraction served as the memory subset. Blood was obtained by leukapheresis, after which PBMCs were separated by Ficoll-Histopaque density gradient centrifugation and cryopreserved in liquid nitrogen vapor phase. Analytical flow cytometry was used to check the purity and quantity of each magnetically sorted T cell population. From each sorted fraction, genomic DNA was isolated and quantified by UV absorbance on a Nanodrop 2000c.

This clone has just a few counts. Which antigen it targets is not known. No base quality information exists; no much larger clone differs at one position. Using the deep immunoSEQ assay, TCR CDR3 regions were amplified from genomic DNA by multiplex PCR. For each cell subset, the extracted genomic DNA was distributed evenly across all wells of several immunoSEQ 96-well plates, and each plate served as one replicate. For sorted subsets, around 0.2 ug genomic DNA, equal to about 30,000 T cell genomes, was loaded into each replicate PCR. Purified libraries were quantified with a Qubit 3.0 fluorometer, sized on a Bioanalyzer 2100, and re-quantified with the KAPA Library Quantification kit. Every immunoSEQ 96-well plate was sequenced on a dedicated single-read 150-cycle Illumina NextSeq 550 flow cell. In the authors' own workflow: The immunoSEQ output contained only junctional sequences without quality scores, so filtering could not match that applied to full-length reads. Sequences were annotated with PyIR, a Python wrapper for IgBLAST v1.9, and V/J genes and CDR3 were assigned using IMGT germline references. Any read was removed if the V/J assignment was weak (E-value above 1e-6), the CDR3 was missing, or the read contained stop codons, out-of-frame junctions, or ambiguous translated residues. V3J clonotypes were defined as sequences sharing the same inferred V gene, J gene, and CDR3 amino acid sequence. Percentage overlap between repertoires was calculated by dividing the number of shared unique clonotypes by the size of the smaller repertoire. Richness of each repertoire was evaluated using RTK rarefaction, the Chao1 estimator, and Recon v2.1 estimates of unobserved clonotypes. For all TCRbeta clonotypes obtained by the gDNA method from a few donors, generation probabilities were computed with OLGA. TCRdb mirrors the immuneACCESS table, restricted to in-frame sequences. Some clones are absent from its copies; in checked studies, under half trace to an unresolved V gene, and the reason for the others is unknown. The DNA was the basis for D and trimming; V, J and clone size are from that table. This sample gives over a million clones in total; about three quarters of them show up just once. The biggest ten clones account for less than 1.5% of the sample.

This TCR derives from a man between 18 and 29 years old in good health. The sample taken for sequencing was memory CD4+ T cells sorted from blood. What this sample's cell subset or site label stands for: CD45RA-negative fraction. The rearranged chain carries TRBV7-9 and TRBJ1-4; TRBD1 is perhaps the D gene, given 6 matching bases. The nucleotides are TGTGCCAGCAGCCCCGGGGACACCCCGCATGAAAAACTGTTTTTT. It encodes CASSPGDTPHEKLFF.